Reported below is one T cell receptor (beta chain). The V and J ends lost 5 bases and 2 bases, in that order; junction bases with no gene match: 2. CDR1 and CDR2 from the germline V gene are SEHNR and FQNEAQ (reference sequence). The CDR3 has 14 residues. The sample comes from a study of T cell changes during pregnancy in multiple sclerosis. Here immunoSEQ multiplex PCR was the method, and the copy in TCRdb shows in-frame clones only, minus some. The sample lists about 100,000 clones, approximately 92% occurring once. This specimen was peripheral blood, taken in the first trimester of pregnancy. The rearrangement joins TRBV7-9 to TRBJ2-7; TRBD1 matches at 11 bases. The clonotype comes from a female donor with multiple sclerosis, enrolled in a pregnancy study. As DNA, the CDR3 is TGTGCCAGCAGCCCGGGACAGGGGGCCTACGAGCAGTACTTC. This encodes CASSPGQGAYEQYF.